A selection of T cell receptor beta chains follows, all from one sample in a study of low-dose radiotherapy and immunotherapy resistance in tumors. TCRdb independently ran MiXCR on the reads; one entry per CDR3 protein. The table includes around 64,000 distinct CDR3 sequences, approximately 25% detected once. Sequences were derived from PBMCs, sampled before treatment. The receptors derive from a male donor with rectosigmoid adenocarcinoma. Each CDR3 is given with its conserved first and last residue. D genes are given only for firm matches. For some rows the clone size is stated as once, few or many, or as a class when expanded; others skip it.

clone size | J gene | D gene | V gene | CDR3 DNA | CDR3 protein
many | TRBJ1-2 | NA | TRBV7-2 | TGTGCCAGCAGCTCCCAATCCCAGAGGGATGGCTACACCTTC | CASSSQSQRDGYTF
many | TRBJ1-5 | TRBD1 | TRBV6-2/TRBV6-3 | TGTGCCAGCAGCGATGGGTTAAGGAGGGGGCATCGTGGCAATCAGCCCCAGCATTTT | CASSDGLRRGHRGNQPQHF
NA | TRBJ2-7 | NA | TRBV25-1 | TGTGCCAGCAGGCGGGACAGCTACGAGCAGTACTTC | CASRRDSYEQYF
many | TRBJ2-1 | NA | TRBV7-9 | TGTGCCAGCAGCTTTCTTGGCAATGAGCAGTTCTTC | CASSFLGNEQFF
NA | TRBJ2-7 | NA | TRBV14 | TGTGCCAGCAGCCAAGGGGGGCCAGGAAAAGCCTACGAGCAGTACTTC | CASSQGGPGKAYEQYF
NA | TRBJ2-2 | TRBD2 | TRBV6-1 | TGTGCCAGCAGTGAAGAAGCTAGCGGGAGGTTCACCGGGGAGCTGTTTTTT | CASSEEASGRFTGELFF
many | TRBJ2-7 | TRBD2 | TRBV6-6 | TGTGCCAGCAGTGCCGGGACTAGCGGGGGTCGCTCCTACGAGCAGTACTTC | CASSAGTSGGRSYEQYF
many | TRBJ2-6 | NA | TRBV29-1 | TGCAGCGTTGCCGACCAGGCGGCCGGGGCCAACGTCCTGACTTTC | CSVADQAAGANVLTF
NA | TRBJ1-5 | NA | TRBV3-1 | TGTGCCAGCAGAGCCAGGCGGCAAGGTAATCAGCCCCAGCATTTT | CASRARRQGNQPQHF
many | TRBJ2-1 | TRBD1 | TRBV6-1 | TGTGCCAGCAGTGATCTCTGGGCGACAGGGGGTAATGAGCAGTTCTTC | CASSDLWATGGNEQFF
many | TRBJ2-3 | TRBD2 | TRBV20-1 | TGCAGTGCTAGTGCAACCCTCCTAGCGGCCACAGATACGCAGTATTTT | CSASATLLAATDTQYF
medium-sized | TRBJ2-5 | NA | TRBV2 | TGTGCCAGCAGCAACGGAGAGCTACAGACCCAGTACTTC | CASSNGELQTQYF
NA | TRBJ2-1 | NA | TRBV9 | TGTGCCAGCAATGAGGGGGGCCCCTACAATGAGCAGTTCTTC | CASNEGGPYNEQFF
NA | TRBJ1-5 | NA | TRBV7-2 | TGTGCCAGCAGTTTCATGAACAATCAGCCCCAGCATTTT | CASSFMNNQPQHF
NA | TRBJ2-3 | TRBD2 | TRBV7-6 | TGTGCCAGCAGCTTAGGGGGACTAGCAAGTGATACGCAGTATTTT | CASSLGGLASDTQYF
NA | TRBJ2-7 | NA | TRBV7-8 | TGTGCCAGCAGCTTAGCCCTAAACTTAGTTGGCTACGAGCAGTACTTC | CASSLALNLVGYEQYF
many | TRBJ2-1 | TRBD2 | TRBV18 | TGTGCCAGCTCACCTCCCGGGACTAGCGGGAGCAATGAGCAGTTCTTC | CASSPPGTSGSNEQFF
many | TRBJ2-7 | NA | TRBV7-9 | TGTGCCAGCAGCCATGGGGCGGTCTCCTACGAGCAGTACTTC | CASSHGAVSYEQYF
many | TRBJ2-7 | TRBD2 | TRBV5-1 | TGCGCCAGCAGCCTGGAGGTGGGACTAGCGGGTCACGAGCAGTACTTC | CASSLEVGLAGHEQYF
once | TRBJ2-7 | NA | TRBV5-1 | TGCGCCAGCAGCTTGGTCGGCAGCGTCCGGTCCCTAGGCCACCTCTACGAGCAGTACTTC | CASSLVGSVRSLGHLYEQYF
many | TRBJ2-1 | TRBD1 | TRBV11-2 | TGTGCCAGCAGCTTAGGGACAGGGACTCAGTTCTTC | CASSLGTGTQFF
NA | TRBJ2-3 | TRBD1 | TRBV29-1 | TGCAGCGTTCCTGGACAGGGCGCAGATACGCAGTATTTT | CSVPGQGADTQYF
few | TRBJ1-5 | TRBD1 | TRBV12-3/TRBV12-4 | TGTGCCAGCAGAGCGACAGGGGGTGGAAGCAATCAGCCCCAGCATTTT | CASRATGGGSNQPQHF
many | TRBJ2-2 | NA | TRBV29-1 | TGCAGCGCGGCGGGGCCGGAAGAGCTGTTTTTT | CSAAGPEELFF
NA | TRBJ2-7 | NA | TRBV6-5 | TGTGCCAGCAGAGGACGACAGCGAAGCTCCTACGAGCAGTACTTC | CASRGRQRSSYEQYF
NA | TRBJ1-1 | TRBD1 | TRBV6-2/TRBV6-3 | TGTGCCAGCAGTTACTCGAGTCCAGGGGGCCCTTTCGGCACTGAAGCTTTCTTT | CASSYSSPGGPFGTEAFF
NA | TRBJ2-2 | NA | TRBV3-1 | TGTGCCAGCAGCCAAGAAAGGGGTGCGGCGAAAGGGGGCACCGGGGAGCTGTTTTTT | CASSQERGAAKGGTGELFF
NA | TRBJ2-6 | NA | TRBV28 | TGTGCCACCACAAAAGGATCTGGGGCCAACGTCCTGACTTTC | CATTKGSGANVLTF
many | TRBJ2-3 | NA | TRBV28 | TGTGCCAGCAGTTTAGAACAGGGAGAGGGCACAGATACGCAGTATTTT | CASSLEQGEGTDTQYF
many | TRBJ2-3 | NA | TRBV28 | TGTGCCAGCAGGGGATCTAGCACAGATACGCAGTATTTT | CASRGSSTDTQYF
NA | TRBJ1-1 | NA | TRBV12-3/TRBV12-4 | TGTGCCACCTTCGACCCGACAGTGAACACTGAAGCTTTCTTT | CATFDPTVNTEAFF
many | TRBJ1-3 | TRBD1 | TRBV6-1 | TGTGCCAGCAGCGACAGGGCCGCGGGTGGAAACACCATATATTTT | CASSDRAAGGNTIYF
many | TRBJ2-7 | NA | TRBV18 | TGTGCCAGCTCATTTGGGGAATCATCGGCCTACGAGCAGTACTTC | CASSFGESSAYEQYF
many | TRBJ2-7 | TRBD1 | TRBV5-4 | TGTGCCAGCAGCAGCGGACAGGACTACGAGCAGTACTTC | CASSSGQDYEQYF
many | TRBJ1-1 | TRBD1 | TRBV24-1 | TGTGCCACCAGTGATGCGAACAGGGGACAAGGCACTGAAGCTTTCTTT | CATSDANRGQGTEAFF
many | TRBJ2-4 | NA | TRBV7-2 | TGTGCCAGCAGCTCTGGAGACTTGCTTCAAAAGGAGATTCAGTACTTC | CASSSGDLLQKEIQYF
many | TRBJ1-5 | NA | TRBV6-2/TRBV6-3 | TGTGCCAGCAGGGCGGATGTACAGAATCAGCCCCAGCATTTT | CASRADVQNQPQHF
many | TRBJ1-1 | TRBD1 | TRBV29-1 | TGCAGCGTTGATAGGGGCACAGGGGAGAACACTGAAGCTTTCTTT | CSVDRGTGENTEAFF
many | TRBJ2-1 | NA | TRBV6-5 | TGTGCCAGCAGTTACGACAGAGGGTCTACAAATGAGCAGTTCTTC | CASSYDRGSTNEQFF
few | TRBJ1-2 | TRBD1 | TRBV30 | TGTGCCTGTTTACGCACAGGGGGCGGCTATGGCTACACCTTC | CACLRTGGGYGYTF